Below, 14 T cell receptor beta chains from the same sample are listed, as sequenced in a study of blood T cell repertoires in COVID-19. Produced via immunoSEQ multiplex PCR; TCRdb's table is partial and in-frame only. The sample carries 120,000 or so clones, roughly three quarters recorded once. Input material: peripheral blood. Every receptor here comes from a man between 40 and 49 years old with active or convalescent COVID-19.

CDR3 protein: CASSMGDSASGNTIYF. The CDR3 DNA follows: TGTGCCAGTAGTATGGGGGACAGCGCCTCTGGAAACACCATATATTTT. The chain links TRBV19 to TRBJ1-3, with 7 bases matching TRBD1. Trimming took 3 bases from V and 0 from J; bases not matched to a gene: 5. The CDR3 totals 16 residues. The V gene's germline CDR1 is LNHDA and CDR2 SQIVND (reference sequence).

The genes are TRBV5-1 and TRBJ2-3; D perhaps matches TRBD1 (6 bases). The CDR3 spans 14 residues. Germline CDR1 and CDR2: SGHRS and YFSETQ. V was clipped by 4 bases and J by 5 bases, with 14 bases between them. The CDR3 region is CASSPTGFIDTQYF. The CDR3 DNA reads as TGCGCCAGCAGCCCGACAGGTTTCATAGATACGCAGTATTTT.

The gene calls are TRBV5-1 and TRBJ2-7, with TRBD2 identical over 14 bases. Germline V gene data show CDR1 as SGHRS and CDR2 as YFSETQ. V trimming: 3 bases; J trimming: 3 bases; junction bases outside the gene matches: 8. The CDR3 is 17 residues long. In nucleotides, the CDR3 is TGCGCCAGCAGCTCGTCAGGCGGACTAGCGGGAGGCTACGAGCAGTACTTC. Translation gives CASSSSGGLAGGYEQYF.

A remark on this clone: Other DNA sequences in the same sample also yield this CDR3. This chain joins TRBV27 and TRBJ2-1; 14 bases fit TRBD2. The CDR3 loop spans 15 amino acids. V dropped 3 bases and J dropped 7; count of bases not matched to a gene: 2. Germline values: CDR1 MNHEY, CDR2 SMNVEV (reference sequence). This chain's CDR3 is CASSFGTSGGNEQFF. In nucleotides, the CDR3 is TGTGCCAGCAGTTTTGGGACTAGCGGGGGAAATGAGCAGTTCTTC.

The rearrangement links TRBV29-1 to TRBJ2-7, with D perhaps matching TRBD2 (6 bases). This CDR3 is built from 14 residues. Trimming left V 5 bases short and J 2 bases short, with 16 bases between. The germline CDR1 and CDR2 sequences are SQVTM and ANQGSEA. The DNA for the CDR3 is TGCAGCGTTAGCCGTGCGGGGACTGCCTACGAGCAGTACTTC. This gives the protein CSVSRAGTAYEQYF.

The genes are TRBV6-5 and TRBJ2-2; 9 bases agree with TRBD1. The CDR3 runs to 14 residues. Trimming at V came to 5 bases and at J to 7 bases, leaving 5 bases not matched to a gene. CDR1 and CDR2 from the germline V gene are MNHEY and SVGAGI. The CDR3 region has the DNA TGTGCCAGCAGTCGACAGGGGGGATACGGGGAGCTGTTTTTT. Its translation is CASSRQGGYGELFF.

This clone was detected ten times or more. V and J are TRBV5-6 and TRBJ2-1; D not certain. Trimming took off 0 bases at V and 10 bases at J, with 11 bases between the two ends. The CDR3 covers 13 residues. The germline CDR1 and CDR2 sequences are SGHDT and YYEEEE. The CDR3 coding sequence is TGTGCCAGCAGCTTGGTATCAGTCCCCGAGCAGTTCTTC. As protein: CASSLVSVPEQFF.

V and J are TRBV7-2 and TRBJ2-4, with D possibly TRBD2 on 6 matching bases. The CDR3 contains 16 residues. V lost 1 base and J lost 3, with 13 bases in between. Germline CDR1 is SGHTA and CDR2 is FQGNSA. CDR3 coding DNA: TGTGCCAGCAGCTTAGAAGCGGGTGGAGGCAAAAACATTCAGTACTTC. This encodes CASSLEAGGGKNIQYF.

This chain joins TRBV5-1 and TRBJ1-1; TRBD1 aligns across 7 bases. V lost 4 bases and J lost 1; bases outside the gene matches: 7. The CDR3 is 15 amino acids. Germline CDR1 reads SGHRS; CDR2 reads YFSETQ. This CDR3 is CASSPTGTENTEAFF. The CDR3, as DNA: TGCGCCAGCAGCCCCACTGGGACAGAGAACACTGAAGCTTTCTTT.

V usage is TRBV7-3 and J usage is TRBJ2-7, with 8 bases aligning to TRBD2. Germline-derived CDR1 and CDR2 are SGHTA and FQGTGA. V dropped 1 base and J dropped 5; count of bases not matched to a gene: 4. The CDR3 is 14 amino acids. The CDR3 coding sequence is TGTGCCAGCAGCTTAATGAGCGGGAGCCACGAGCAGTACTTC. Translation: CASSLMSGSHEQYF. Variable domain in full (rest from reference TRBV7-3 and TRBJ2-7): GAGVSQTPSNKVTEKGKYVELRCDPISGHTALYWYRQSLGQGPEFLIYFQGTGAADDSGLPNDRFFAVRPEGSVSTLKIQRTERGDSAVYLCASSLMSGSHEQYFGPGTRLTVT.

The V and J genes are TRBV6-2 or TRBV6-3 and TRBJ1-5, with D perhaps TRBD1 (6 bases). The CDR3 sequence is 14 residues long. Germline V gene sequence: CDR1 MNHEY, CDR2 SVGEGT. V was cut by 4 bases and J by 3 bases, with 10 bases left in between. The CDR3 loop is CASSSGGHNQPQHF. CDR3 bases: TGTGCCAGCAGTTCCGGGGGGCACAATCAGCCCCAGCATTTT.

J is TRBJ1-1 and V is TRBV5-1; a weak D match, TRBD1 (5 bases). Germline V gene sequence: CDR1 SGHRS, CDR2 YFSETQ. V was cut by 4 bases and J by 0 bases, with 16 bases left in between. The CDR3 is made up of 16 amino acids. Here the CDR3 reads CASSPSRQPMNTEAFF. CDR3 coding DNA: TGCGCCAGCAGCCCCTCCCGACAGCCAATGAACACTGAAGCTTTCTTT.

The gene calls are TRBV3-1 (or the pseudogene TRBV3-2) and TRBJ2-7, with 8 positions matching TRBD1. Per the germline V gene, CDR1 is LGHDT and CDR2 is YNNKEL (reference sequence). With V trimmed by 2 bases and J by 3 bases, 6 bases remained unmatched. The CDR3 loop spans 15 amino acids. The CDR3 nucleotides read TGTGCCAGCAGCCAAAAGGGGACAGGCCACTACGAGCAGTACTTC. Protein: CASSQKGTGHYEQYF.

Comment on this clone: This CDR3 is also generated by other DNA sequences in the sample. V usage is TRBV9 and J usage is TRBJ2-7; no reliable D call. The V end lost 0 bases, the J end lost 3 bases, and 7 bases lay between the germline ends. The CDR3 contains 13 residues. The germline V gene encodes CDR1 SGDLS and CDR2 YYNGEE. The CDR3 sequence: CASSVDSHYEQYF. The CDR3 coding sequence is TGTGCCAGCAGCGTAGACAGCCACTACGAGCAGTACTTC.